This TCR beta chain was documented in a study of blood T cell repertoires in COVID-19. Methods used by the authors: Estimated nucleated cell counts came from reference gene primer amplification. Data came from immunoSEQ multiplex PCR; TCRdb stores just in-frame clones and leaves some out. V and J calls and clone size are copied from that table; D and trimming were computed from the DNA. The sample yields about 120,000 clones, 65% to 85% seen once. V dropped 5 bases and J dropped 8; count of bases not matched to a gene: 4. CDR3 length: 12 residues. CDR1 LNHDA and CDR2 SQIVND come from the germline V gene (reference sequence).

This sequence joins TRBV19 and TRBJ1-2, with 8 bases matching TRBD1. This sequence was found in an older woman with acute or convalescent COVID-19. The sequencing sample was made of peripheral blood. This chain's CDR3 is CASSSGTGGYTF. CDR3 nucleotide sequence: TGTGCCAGTAGTTCAGGGACAGGCGGCTACACCTTC.